The rows below give T cell receptor beta chains drawn from one sample of a study of human T cells and chemical hapten exposure. Using its own MiXCR run on the RACE reads, TCRdb lists one record per CDR3 protein. The data show 150,000 to 200,000 distinct CDR3 sequences, roughly 15% seen once. The source material was whole blood, sampled in connection with sensitization to the hapten diphenylcyclopropenone (DPC). The receptor set was obtained from a woman in her thirties with alopecia areata. Some clones in this sample may be carry-over from other donors' samples. CDR3s include the opening cysteine and the closing phenylalanine or tryptophan. Fields, in order: clone size, V gene, J gene, D gene, CDR3 protein, CDR3 DNA. D genes are given only for firm matches. Only part of the rows carry a size: once, few, many, or a class if the clone is expanded.

clone size: few; V gene: TRBV7-9; J gene: TRBJ1-5; D gene: .; CDR3 protein: CAGAPPSNQPQHF; CDR3 DNA: TGTGCCGGCGCCCCCCCAAGCAATCAGCCCCAGCATTTT
clone size: .; V gene: TRBV12-3/TRBV12-4; J gene: TRBJ1-6; D gene: .; CDR3 protein: CASRPGTTYNSPLHF; CDR3 DNA: TGTGCCAGCAGACCCGGGACCACTTATAATTCACCCCTCCACTTT
clone size: few; V gene: TRBV9; J gene: TRBJ1-1; D gene: .; CDR3 protein: CASSVSGTNEAFF; CDR3 DNA: TGTGCCAGCAGCGTCAGTGGGACTAATGAAGCTTTCTTT
clone size: once; V gene: TRBV7-2; J gene: TRBJ1-1; D gene: .; CDR3 protein: CASGTSLAGTEAFF; CDR3 DNA: TGTGCCAGCGGGACTTCCCTTGCGGGCACTGAAGCTTTCTTT
clone size: .; V gene: TRBV3-1; J gene: TRBJ2-3; D gene: .; CDR3 protein: CASSQDAGTGTDTQYF; CDR3 DNA: TGTGCCAGCAGCCAAGATGCGGGGACTGGTACAGATACGCAGTATTTT
clone size: .; V gene: TRBV7-9; J gene: TRBJ1-3; D gene: .; CDR3 protein: CASSPAGTYGNTVYF; CDR3 DNA: TGTGCCAGCAGCCCCGCCGGGACGTATGGAAACACCGTATATTTT
clone size: few; V gene: TRBV6-2/TRBV6-3; J gene: TRBJ2-7; D gene: .; CDR3 protein: CASSSPLIYEQYF; CDR3 DNA: TGTGCCAGCAGTTCGCCTCTTATCTACGAGCAGTACTTC
clone size: many; V gene: TRBV20-1; J gene: TRBJ2-1; D gene: .; CDR3 protein: CSVGQSSYNEQFF; CDR3 DNA: TGCTCCGTCGGACAGTCCTCCTACAATGAGCAGTTCTTC
clone size: many; V gene: TRBV27; J gene: TRBJ2-6; D gene: .; CDR3 protein: CASSPLGVMGSGANVLTF; CDR3 DNA: TGTGCCAGCAGTCCCCTGGGGGTAATGGGCTCTGGGGCCAACGTCCTGACTTTC
clone size: many; V gene: TRBV6-2/TRBV6-3; J gene: TRBJ1-5; D gene: .; CDR3 protein: CASSNLDRSNQPQHF; CDR3 DNA: TGTGCCAGCAGTAACCTGGACAGAAGCAATCAGCCCCAGCATTTT
clone size: many; V gene: TRBV5-1; J gene: TRBJ2-7; D gene: .; CDR3 protein: CASSLVGAHEQYF; CDR3 DNA: TGCGCCAGCAGCTTGGTGGGGGCCCACGAGCAGTACTTC
clone size: .; V gene: TRBV20-1; J gene: TRBJ2-2; D gene: .; CDR3 protein: CSAPGPVTGELFF; CDR3 DNA: TGCAGTGCTCCTGGGCCGGTCACCGGGGAGCTGTTTTTT
clone size: few; V gene: TRBV20-1; J gene: TRBJ1-5; D gene: .; CDR3 protein: CSARQESRQPQHF; CDR3 DNA: TGCAGTGCCCGACAGGAATCGCGGCAGCCCCAGCATTTT
clone size: .; V gene: TRBV6-5; J gene: TRBJ2-7; D gene: .; CDR3 protein: CASSRGVAYEQYF; CDR3 DNA: TGTGCCAGCAGTAGAGGGGTTGCCTACGAGCAGTACTTC
clone size: many; V gene: TRBV20-1; J gene: TRBJ1-2; D gene: .; CDR3 protein: CSASLGGYGYTF; CDR3 DNA: TGCAGTGCTAGTTTGGGGGGCTATGGCTACACCTTC
clone size: .; V gene: TRBV5-1; J gene: TRBJ2-3; D gene: .; CDR3 protein: CASSAGASTDTQYF; CDR3 DNA: TGCGCCAGCAGCGCGGGGGCTAGCACAGATACGCAGTATTTT
clone size: .; V gene: TRBV12-3/TRBV12-4; J gene: TRBJ2-5; D gene: .; CDR3 protein: CASSLGASETQYF; CDR3 DNA: TGTGCCAGCAGTTTAGGTGCCTCCGAGACCCAGTACTTC
clone size: many; V gene: TRBV7-2; J gene: TRBJ1-6; D gene: .; CDR3 protein: CASRSPGRNSPLHF; CDR3 DNA: TGTGCCAGCCGCTCCCCTGGAAGGAATTCACCCCTCCACTTT
clone size: few; V gene: TRBV7-8; J gene: TRBJ2-5; D gene: .; CDR3 protein: CASSLAGISETQYF; CDR3 DNA: TGTGCCAGCAGCTTAGCTGGGATCTCGGAGACCCAGTACTTC
clone size: few; V gene: TRBV21-1; J gene: TRBJ2-7; D gene: .; CDR3 protein: CASSKRARPRQYF; CDR3 DNA: TGTGCCAGCAGCAAAAGAGCCCGCCCGAGGCAGTACTTC
clone size: .; V gene: TRBV5-1; J gene: TRBJ2-2; D gene: .; CDR3 protein: CASSVSSDPNTGELFF; CDR3 DNA: TGCGCCAGCAGCGTCTCTAGCGACCCGAACACCGGGGAGCTGTTTTTT
clone size: many; V gene: TRBV29-1; J gene: TRBJ2-4; D gene: .; CDR3 protein: CSVVGWQGIQYF; CDR3 DNA: TGCAGCGTTGTCGGCTGGCAGGGCATTCAGTACTTC
clone size: many; V gene: TRBV19; J gene: TRBJ2-7; D gene: .; CDR3 protein: CASSPGVVGYEQYF; CDR3 DNA: TGTGCCAGTAGTCCAGGGGTTGTCGGCTACGAGCAGTACTTC
clone size: few; V gene: TRBV12-3/TRBV12-4; J gene: TRBJ2-3; D gene: .; CDR3 protein: CASSQRGGADTQYF; CDR3 DNA: TGTGCCAGCAGCCAGAGGGGGGGCGCAGATACGCAGTATTTT
clone size: many; V gene: TRBV7-9; J gene: TRBJ2-3; D gene: .; CDR3 protein: CASSGTGTSGTDTQYF; CDR3 DNA: TGTGCCAGCAGCGGAACCGGGACATCGGGCACAGATACGCAGTATTTT
clone size: few; V gene: TRBV28; J gene: TRBJ1-4; D gene: .; CDR3 protein: CASSFRQGYNEKLFF; CDR3 DNA: TGTGCCAGCAGTTTCAGGCAGGGGTATAATGAAAAACTGTTTTTT
clone size: few; V gene: TRBV29-1; J gene: TRBJ2-1; D gene: TRBD1; CDR3 protein: CSARQTGDEQFF; CDR3 DNA: TGCAGCGCACGACAGACAGGGGATGAGCAGTTCTTC
clone size: few; V gene: TRBV20-1; J gene: TRBJ2-7; D gene: .; CDR3 protein: CSARFPGVSPYEQYF; CDR3 DNA: TGCAGTGCTAGATTTCCGGGAGTTTCCCCCTACGAGCAGTACTTC
clone size: .; V gene: TRBV5-1; J gene: TRBJ2-1; D gene: .; CDR3 protein: CASSFGGREQFF; CDR3 DNA: TGCGCCAGCAGCTTTGGTGGGAGAGAGCAGTTCTTC
clone size: many; V gene: TRBV28; J gene: TRBJ2-7; D gene: .; CDR3 protein: CASSLDPGSSYEQYF; CDR3 DNA: TGTGCCAGCAGTTTAGATCCGGGGAGCTCCTACGAGCAGTACTTC
clone size: once; V gene: TRBV9; J gene: TRBJ2-7; D gene: .; CDR3 protein: CASSVEGAPYEQYF; CDR3 DNA: TGTGCCAGCAGCGTTGAAGGGGCGCCCTACGAGCAGTACTTC
clone size: few; V gene: TRBV11-3; J gene: TRBJ1-2; D gene: .; CDR3 protein: CASSFWEAAGYTF; CDR3 DNA: TGTGCCAGCAGCTTTTGGGAGGCGGCCGGCTACACCTTC
clone size: .; V gene: TRBV12-3/TRBV12-4; J gene: TRBJ2-7; D gene: TRBD2; CDR3 protein: CASSLSAGAEYEQYF; CDR3 DNA: TGTGCCAGCAGTTTATCAGCGGGGGCCGAGTACGAGCAGTACTTC
clone size: .; V gene: TRBV3-1; J gene: TRBJ2-5; D gene: .; CDR3 protein: CASSPSNRGQETQYF; CDR3 DNA: TGTGCCAGCAGCCCTTCCAACCGGGGGCAAGAGACCCAGTACTTC
clone size: few; V gene: TRBV6-2/TRBV6-3; J gene: TRBJ1-2; D gene: .; CDR3 protein: CASSSRQNGYTF; CDR3 DNA: TGTGCCAGCAGTTCTAGGCAGAATGGCTACACCTTC
clone size: .; V gene: TRBV6-2/TRBV6-3; J gene: TRBJ2-1; D gene: TRBD2; CDR3 protein: CASSYGTSGYNEQFF; CDR3 DNA: TGTGCCAGCAGTTACGGGACTAGCGGTTACAATGAGCAGTTCTTC
clone size: many; V gene: TRBV18; J gene: TRBJ2-7; D gene: .; CDR3 protein: CASSPLDRSSYEQYF; CDR3 DNA: TGTGCCAGCTCACCTCTGGACCGGAGCTCCTACGAGCAGTACTTC
clone size: .; V gene: TRBV6-6; J gene: TRBJ1-4; D gene: .; CDR3 protein: CASSDFTTGLERLFF; CDR3 DNA: TGTGCCAGCAGCGACTTCACAACTGGGTTGGAAAGACTGTTTTTT
clone size: .; V gene: TRBV2; J gene: TRBJ2-2; D gene: .; CDR3 protein: CASSVQGPGELFF; CDR3 DNA: TGTGCCAGCAGCGTACAGGGCCCCGGGGAGCTGTTTTTT
clone size: few; V gene: TRBV7-2; J gene: TRBJ2-3; D gene: .; CDR3 protein: CASSSPRLIADTQYF; CDR3 DNA: TGTGCCAGCAGCTCCCCCCGGTTGATAGCAGATACGCAGTATTTT
clone size: .; V gene: TRBV29-1; J gene: TRBJ1-2; D gene: TRBD1; CDR3 protein: CSARTGTDGYTF; CDR3 DNA: TGCAGCGCCAGGACAGGGACGGACGGCTACACCTTC
clone size: .; V gene: TRBV27; J gene: TRBJ1-6; D gene: TRBD1; CDR3 protein: CASRVGTADSPLHF; CDR3 DNA: TGTGCCAGCAGGGTCGGGACAGCCGATTCACCCCTCCACTTT